Below, 4 T cell receptor beta chains from the same sample are listed, as sequenced in a study of T cell repertoires in cytomegalovirus infection. TCRdb re-analysed the reads in MiXCR, keeping a single row per CDR3 protein. Of under 350,000 distinct CDR3 sequences listed, roughly 21% are singletons. The antigens these receptors bind are not known. The sample in question was cultured PBMCs, obtained from culture after CMV antigen stimulation. The source is a human donor in good health (CMV status not recorded). Some clones in this sample may be carry-over from other donors' samples.

This clonotype appeared a few times. V gene TRBV6-4 combines with J gene TRBJ2-2; 7 positions match TRBD2. Germline assignment: CDR1 MRHNA and CDR2 SNTAGT. The ends lost 3 bases at V and 5 bases at J; junction bases unmatched: 0. The length of the CDR3 is 13 residues. The CDR3 loop reads CASSEAGTGELFF. The CDR3 DNA reads TGTGCCAGCAGTGAAGCGGGAACCGGGGAGCTGTTTTTT.

This chain connects TRBV7-2 to TRBJ1-2; TRBD1 is a possible D gene (6 bases). The CDR3 runs 14 residues. CDR1 is SGHTA and CDR2 is FQGNSA in the germline V gene. Trimming took 5 bases from V and 6 from J, leaving 16 bases between them. The CDR3 sequence: CASSLRTDRDGYTF. The CDR3, as DNA: TGTGCCAGCAGCCTCCGGACAGATCGGGATGGCTACACCTTC. The full variable domain, its missing parts supplied by reference TRBV7-2 and TRBJ1-2, is GAGVSQSPSNKVTEKGKDVELRCDPISGHTALYWYRQSLGQGLEFLIYFQGNSAPDKSGLPSDRFSAERTGGSVSTLTIQRTQQEDSAVYLCASSLRTDRDGYTFGSGTRLTVV.

This clonotype was picked up a small number of times. V usage is TRBV7-9 and J usage is TRBJ2-3; 7 bases line up with TRBD1. The V segment lost 4 bases and the J segment 2 bases; nucleotides outside the gene matches: 9. The CDR3 consists of 16 residues. Germline V gene data show CDR1 as SEHNR and CDR2 as FQNEAQ (reference sequence). The CDR3 region has the DNA TGTGCCAGCAGCTCCCTGGGACAGCTAACCACAGATACGCAGTATTTT. This translates into CASSSLGQLTTDTQYF.

In the case of this clonotype: A much larger clone differs from this one at a single base, so this may be a read error. The chain uses TRBV4-3 and TRBJ1-5; D remains unclear. Trimming removed 3 bases from V and 1 base from J, with 13 bases in between. The CDR3 consists of 16 residues. Germline V gives CDR1 LGHNA, CDR2 YSLEER. The CDR3 nucleotides read TGCGCCAGCAGCCACATGGGAGGTGAGAGCAATCAGCCCCAGCATTTT. Protein: CASSHMGGESNQPQHF.